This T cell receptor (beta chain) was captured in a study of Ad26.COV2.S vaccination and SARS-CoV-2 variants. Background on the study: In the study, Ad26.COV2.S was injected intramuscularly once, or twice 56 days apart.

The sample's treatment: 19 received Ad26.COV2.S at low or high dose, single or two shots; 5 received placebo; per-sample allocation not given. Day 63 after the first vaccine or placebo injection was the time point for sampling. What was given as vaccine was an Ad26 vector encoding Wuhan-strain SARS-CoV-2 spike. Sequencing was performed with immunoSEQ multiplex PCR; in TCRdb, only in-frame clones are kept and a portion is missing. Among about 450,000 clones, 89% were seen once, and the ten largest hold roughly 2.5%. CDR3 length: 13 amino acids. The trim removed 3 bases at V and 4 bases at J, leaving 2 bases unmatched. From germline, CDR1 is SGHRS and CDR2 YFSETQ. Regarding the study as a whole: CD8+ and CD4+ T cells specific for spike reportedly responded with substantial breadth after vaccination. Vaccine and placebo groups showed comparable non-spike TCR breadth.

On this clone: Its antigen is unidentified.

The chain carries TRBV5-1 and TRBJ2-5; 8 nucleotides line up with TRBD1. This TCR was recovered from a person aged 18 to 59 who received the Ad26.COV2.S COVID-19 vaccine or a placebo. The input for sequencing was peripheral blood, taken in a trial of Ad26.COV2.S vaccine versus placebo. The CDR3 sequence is CASSSRGPETQYF. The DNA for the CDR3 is TGCGCCAGCAGCTCCAGGGGGCCAGAGACCCAGTACTTC.